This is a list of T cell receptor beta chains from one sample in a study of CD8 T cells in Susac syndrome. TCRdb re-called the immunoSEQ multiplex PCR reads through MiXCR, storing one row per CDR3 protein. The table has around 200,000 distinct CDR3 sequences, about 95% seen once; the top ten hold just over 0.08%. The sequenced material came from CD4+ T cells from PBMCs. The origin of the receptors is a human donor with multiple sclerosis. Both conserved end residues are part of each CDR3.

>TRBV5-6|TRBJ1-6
CASTSLERRPLHF
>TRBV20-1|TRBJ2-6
CSAQQGTGANVLTF
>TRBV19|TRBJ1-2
CASSPIPGQTNYGYTF
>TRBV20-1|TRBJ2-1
CSARAMGGPQFF
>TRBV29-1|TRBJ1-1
CSVVYVNTEAFF
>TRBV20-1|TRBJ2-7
CSARESWGDLSDEQYF
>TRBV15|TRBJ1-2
CATSRDGKGLLYGYTF
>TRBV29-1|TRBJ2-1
CSVGTTSGGAREQFF
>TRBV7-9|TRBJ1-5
CASSLATVNQPQHF
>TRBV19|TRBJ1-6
CASSLGQEVNSPLHF
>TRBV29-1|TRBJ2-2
CSVRDDGELFF
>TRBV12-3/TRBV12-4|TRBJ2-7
CASSGPGYEQYF
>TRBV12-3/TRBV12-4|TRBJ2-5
CASSGTGSSETQYF
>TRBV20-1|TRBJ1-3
CSARIGPGNTIYF
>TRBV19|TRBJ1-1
CASRSIARGIEAFF
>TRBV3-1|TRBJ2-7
CASSLEPGPSYEQYF
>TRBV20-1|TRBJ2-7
CSASFTGSGEQYF
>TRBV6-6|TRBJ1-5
CASSGQGRNQPQHF
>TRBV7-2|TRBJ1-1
CASSLAGRTNTEAFF
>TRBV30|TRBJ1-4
CAWDARGRSEKLFF
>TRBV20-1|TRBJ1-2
CSARVPRAYGYTF
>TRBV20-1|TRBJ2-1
CSAPSGGSSYNEQFF
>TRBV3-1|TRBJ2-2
CASSPPWSGGAGELFF
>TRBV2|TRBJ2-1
CASRTSVHEQFF
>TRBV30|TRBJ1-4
CAWSPQNEKLFF
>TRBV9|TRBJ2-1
CASSSVGQGAAEQFF
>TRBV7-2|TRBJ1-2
CASSDFFYGYTF
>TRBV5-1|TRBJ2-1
CASSLGAAYNEQFF
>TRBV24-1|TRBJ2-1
CATSEGPREQFF